The 21 T cell receptor beta chains below were found in one sample sequenced in a study of blood T cell repertoires in COVID-19. Only in-frame clones appear in the TCRdb table, and some are missing; sequencing was by immunoSEQ multiplex PCR. Of 150,000 to 200,000 clones listed, approximately 80% are singletons. Sequencing was carried out using PBMCs or T cells enriched from blood (not recorded which). All receptors come from a man aged 45-65 years who had recovered from COVID-19.

The genes are TRBV27 and TRBJ2-2; 7 nucleotides align to TRBD1. Per germline, CDR1 MNHEY and CDR2 SMNVEV (reference sequence). The CDR3 sequence is 14 residues long. V dropped 7 bases and J dropped 9; count of bases not matched to a gene: 11. CDR3 loop: CASKGAGMPRELFF. The CDR3 bases are TGTGCCAGCAAGGGGGCTGGTATGCCCAGGGAGCTGTTTTTT.

The chain employs TRBV6-5 and TRBJ1-4; possibly TRBD1 for D (6 bases). With 8 bases removed from V and 4 bases from J, the gap between germline ends came to 17 bases. There are 15 residues in the CDR3. The germline CDR1 and CDR2 sequences are MNHEY and SVGAGI. The CDR3 protein is CASRPPGGGNEKLFF. The CDR3 nucleotides read TGTGCCAGCCGACCTCCGGGAGGGGGTAATGAAAAACTGTTTTTT.

The chain carries TRBV5-5 and TRBJ2-7; D is possibly TRBD1 (5 bases). Germline CDR1 and CDR2: SGHKS and YYEKEE (reference sequence). This CDR3 has 14 residues. With 1 base removed from V and 2 bases from J, the gap between germline ends came to 10 bases. The CDR3 loop is CASSLPTVTYEQYF. As DNA, the CDR3 is TGTGCCAGCAGCTTGCCGACAGTGACCTACGAGCAGTACTTC. Full variable domain (rest looked up from reference TRBV5-5 and TRBJ2-7): DAGVTQSPTHLIKTRGQQVTLRCSPISGHKSVSWYQQVLGQGPQFIFQYYEKEERGRGNFPDRFSARQFPNYSSELNVNALLLGDSALYLCASSLPTVTYEQYFGPGTRLTVT.

This clone appeared once. V gene TRBV5-1 combines with J gene TRBJ2-3; D uncertain. V dropped 3 bases and J dropped 3 bases, with 14 bases sitting between them. The CDR3 runs 15 residues. CDR1 SGHRS and CDR2 YFSETQ come from the germline V gene. The CDR3 DNA follows: TGCGCCAGCAGCTCCCCCGAGCGAGGTACAGATACGCAGTATTTT. Translation gives CASSSPERGTDTQYF.

The chain employs TRBV7-8 and TRBJ1-3; tentatively, D is TRBD1 (6 bases). Trimming stripped 5 bases from V and 8 bases from J, with 16 bases between. The germline CDR1 and CDR2 sequences are SGHVS and FQNEAQ. The CDR3 totals 14 residues. In nucleotides, the CDR3 is TGTGCCAGCAGCCTGACAGGTGCCGTGGACACCATATATTTT. Translation gives CASSLTGAVDTIYF.

V gene TRBV3-1 (or the pseudogene TRBV3-2) combines with J gene TRBJ2-7; maybe TRBD2 (5 bases). This CDR3 is 13 amino acids long. Germline lookup yields CDR1 LGHDT and CDR2 YNNKEL (reference sequence). V lost 6 bases, J lost 5 bases, and 14 bases lay in between. The CDR3 region is CASSPLEGHEQYF. CDR3 sequence (DNA): TGTGCCAGCAGTCCCCTCGAGGGCCACGAGCAGTACTTC.

Comments on this clone: This sample also contains other DNA sequences that code for the same CDR3. The chain joins TRBV29-1 to TRBJ1-3; TRBD1 is a possible D gene (5 bases). Trimming took off 6 bases at V and 0 bases at J, with 6 bases between the two ends. The CDR3 contains 12 residues. The germline V gene has CDR1 SQVTM and CDR2 ANQGSEA. Here the CDR3 reads CSVGDSGNTIYF. In DNA, the CDR3 is TGCAGCGTAGGGGACTCTGGAAACACCATATATTTT.

The chain recombines TRBV3-1 (or the pseudogene TRBV3-2) with TRBJ2-7, with D hard to call. Trimming removed 0 bases at V and 5 bases at J, with 8 bases between. The CDR3 loop spans 13 amino acids. Germline V gene data show CDR1 as LGHDT and CDR2 as YNNKEL (reference sequence). The CDR3 sequence is CASSQEYRNEQYF. In DNA form, the CDR3 reads TGTGCCAGCAGCCAAGAATACAGAAACGAGCAGTACTTC.

The chain employs TRBV12-3 or TRBV12-4 and TRBJ2-3; D not certain. V was trimmed by 6 bases and J by 6 bases, leaving 10 bases between them. The CDR3 sequence is 12 residues long. CDR3 loop: CASRLSSDTQYF. The DNA of the CDR3 is TGTGCCAGCAGACTAAGTTCTGATACGCAGTATTTT.

The CDR3 is CSVGLAGVSDTQYF. The CDR3 bases are TGCAGCGTTGGACTAGCGGGAGTTTCGGATACGCAGTATTTT. V gene TRBV29-1 combines with J gene TRBJ2-3, with 12 bases lining up with TRBD2. This CDR3 has 14 amino acids. With 4 bases clipped from V and 6 bases from J, the junction kept 5 bases outside the gene matches. Germline V gene lookup returns CDR1 SQVTM and CDR2 ANQGSEA.

The J gene is TRBJ2-5, the V gene TRBV5-4; 10 nucleotides match TRBD1. There are 16 residues in the CDR3. V was pared by 4 bases and J by 2 bases, with 8 bases of the junction left unmatched. Germline CDR1 SGHNT, CDR2 YYREEE (reference sequence). CDR3 in amino acids: CASSHGQGVTQETQYF. The CDR3 nucleotides are TGTGCCAGCAGCCACGGACAGGGGGTTACTCAAGAGACCCAGTACTTC.

Only a few counts were recorded for this clone. The sample has other DNA sequences that encode this CDR3 too. This chain uses TRBV6-5 with TRBJ1-2; TRBD1 agrees at 7 bases. The CDR3 sequence is 12 residues long. With 6 bases clipped from V and 6 bases from J, the junction kept 4 bases outside the gene matches. Germline V gene lookup returns CDR1 MNHEY and CDR2 SVGAGI. CDR3 residues: CASSRTGDGYTF. In nucleotides, the CDR3 is TGTGCCAGCAGCAGGACAGGTGATGGCTACACCTTC.

The J gene is TRBJ1-6, the V gene TRBV27, with 9 bases aligning to TRBD1. Germline V gene data show CDR1 as MNHEY and CDR2 as SMNVEV (reference sequence). V trimming: 7 bases; J trimming: 10 bases; junction bases outside the gene matches: 14. This CDR3 region has 16 residues. The DNA of the CDR3 is TGTGCCAGCAAACCTGGACAGGGACAGGGAGGCTCACCCCTCCACTTT. It specifies CASKPGQGQGGSPLHF.

This sequence joins TRBV28 and TRBJ1-1, with D uncertain. The germline CDR1 and CDR2 sequences are MDHEN and SYDVKM. The V and J ends lost 6 bases and 6 bases respectively, with 8 bases between them. The CDR3 contains 11 residues. CDR3 region: CASSRESEAFF. CDR3 bases: TGTGCCAGCAGCCGGGAATCTGAAGCTTTCTTT.

V and J are TRBV11-2 and TRBJ2-1; TRBD2 matches at 8 bases. Germline CDR1 is SGHAT and CDR2 is FQNNGV. With 2 bases clipped from V and 7 bases from J, the junction kept 4 bases outside the gene matches. There are 14 residues in the CDR3. In DNA, the CDR3 is TGTGCCAGCAGCTTAACTAGCGGTGCTAATGAGCAGTTCTTC. The encoded protein is CASSLTSGANEQFF.

This clone has just one count. The gene calls are TRBV3-1 (or the pseudogene TRBV3-2) and TRBJ1-3, with a tentative D call TRBD1 (5 bases). Germline CDR1 reads LGHDT; CDR2 reads YNNKEL (reference sequence). The CDR3 runs to 16 residues. The V gene lost 4 bases and the J gene lost 0 bases, with 13 bases spanning the gap. CDR3 residues: CASSRHNRFSGNTIYF. The CDR3 DNA follows: TGTGCCAGCAGCCGACACAACAGGTTCTCTGGAAACACCATATATTTT.

The rearrangement uses TRBV3-1 (or the pseudogene TRBV3-2) and TRBJ1-2; 7 bases map to TRBD1. The CDR3 totals 13 residues. Germline assignment: CDR1 LGHDT and CDR2 YNNKEL (reference sequence). V lost 2 bases and J lost 7; bases outside the gene matches: 4. The CDR3 spells CASSQNQGGGYTF. The CDR3, as DNA: TGTGCCAGCAGCCAAAACCAGGGGGGTGGCTACACCTTC.

This sequence joins TRBV5-1 and TRBJ1-1; unclear D gene. V shed 0 bases and J shed 1 base, with 10 bases lying between them. CDR3 length equals 15 residues. Per germline, CDR1 SGHRS and CDR2 YFSETQ. The DNA of the CDR3 is TGCGCCAGCAGCTTGGTGGCAGGAGGGAACACTGAAGCTTTCTTT. It specifies CASSLVAGGNTEAFF.

CDR3: CATSRDPGTSSDTQYF. The CDR3 DNA sequence: TGTGCCACCAGCAGAGACCCCGGGACTAGCTCGGATACGCAGTATTTT. This chain joins TRBV15 and TRBJ2-3; TRBD2 aligns across 9 bases. J lost 6 bases, V lost 0 bases, and 7 bases had no gene match. CDR1 is LNHNV, CDR2 YYDKDF, per germline (reference sequence). The CDR3 contains 16 residues.

This clone turned up a few times. The same CDR3 is also encoded by other DNA sequences in this sample. This chain connects TRBV28 to TRBJ1-5; D ambiguous. The ends were cut back, 8 bases at V and 2 bases at J, with 7 bases in the middle. The CDR3 runs 12 residues. The V gene's germline CDR1 is MDHEN and CDR2 SYDVKM. This chain's CDR3 is CASGTGNQPQHF. The CDR3 DNA sequence: TGTGCCAGCGGTACAGGCAATCAGCCCCAGCATTTT.

This clone was found once. This chain connects TRBV28 to TRBJ1-2, with D possibly being TRBD1 (6 bases). The CDR3 length is 14 residues. V shed 6 bases and J shed 8 bases, with 19 bases lying between them. CDR1 is MDHEN, CDR2 SYDVKM, per germline. The CDR3 protein is CASRRSDRLNGYTF. In DNA form, the CDR3 reads TGTGCCAGCAGAAGATCGGACAGATTAAACGGCTACACCTTC.